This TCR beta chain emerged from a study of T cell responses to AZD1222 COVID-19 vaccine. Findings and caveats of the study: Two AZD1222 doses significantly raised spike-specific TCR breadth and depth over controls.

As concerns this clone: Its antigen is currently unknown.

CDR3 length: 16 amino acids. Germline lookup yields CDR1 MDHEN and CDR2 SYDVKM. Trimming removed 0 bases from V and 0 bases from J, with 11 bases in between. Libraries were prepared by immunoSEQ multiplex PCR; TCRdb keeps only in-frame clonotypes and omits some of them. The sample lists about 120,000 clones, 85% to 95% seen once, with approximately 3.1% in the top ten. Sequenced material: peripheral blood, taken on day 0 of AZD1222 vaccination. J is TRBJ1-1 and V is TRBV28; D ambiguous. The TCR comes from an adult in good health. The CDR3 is CASSLWARLMNTEAFF. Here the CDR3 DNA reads TGTGCCAGCAGTTTATGGGCTAGACTTATGAACACTGAAGCTTTCTTT.